These 16 T cell receptor beta chains originate from one sample sequenced in a study of blood T cell repertoires in COVID-19. Assay: immunoSEQ multiplex PCR; the TCRdb copy retains only in-frame clones and omits some. Of approximately 200,000 clones in the sample, 84% were seen once. The sequenced sample consisted of peripheral blood. The receptors were gathered from a woman aged 25-40 years who had recovered from COVID-19.

DNA for the CDR3: TGTGCCAGCAGCATCTCCGGGACAGCCGACAATGAGCAGTTCTTC. Translated, it gives CASSISGTADNEQFF. V and J are TRBV13 and TRBJ2-1; 7 nucleotides agree with TRBD1. V trimming: 5 bases; J trimming: 5 bases; junction bases outside the gene matches: 9. CDR1 is PRHDT and CDR2 is FYEKMQ in the germline V gene (reference sequence). The CDR3 runs to 15 residues.

The chain recombines TRBV28 with TRBJ2-2; 11 bases map to TRBD1. The junction had 4 bases not matched to a gene; V was cut back by 0 bases and J by 7 bases. Germline V gene sequence: CDR1 MDHEN, CDR2 SYDVKM. The CDR3 covers 16 residues. For the CDR3, the DNA is TGTGCCAGCAGTTTATGGGGGACAGGGGGAGGCGGGGAGCTGTTTTTT. As protein: CASSLWGTGGGGELFF.

This chain connects TRBV18 to TRBJ1-1, with 7 bases lining up with TRBD1. The V segment lost 0 bases and the J segment 10 bases; nucleotides outside the gene matches: 14. CDR1 KGHSH and CDR2 LQKENI come from the germline V gene. This CDR3 has 16 residues. The CDR3 is CASSPPSEGQGGVAFF. CDR3 DNA sequence: TGTGCCAGCTCACCACCATCCGAGGGGCAGGGGGGAGTAGCTTTCTTT.

The genes are TRBV11-2 and TRBJ2-5, with a weak D call TRBD2 (9 bases). V was trimmed by 5 bases and J by 7 bases, leaving 20 bases between them. Germline CDR1 SGHAT, CDR2 FQNNGV. The CDR3 has 15 residues. CDR3 amino acids: CASSPRGGTGPTQYF. CDR3 nucleotides: TGTGCCAGCAGCCCGCGGGGGGGGACAGGTCCGACCCAGTACTTC.

The J gene is TRBJ2-7, the V gene TRBV5-4; TRBD2 aligns across 11 bases. Trimming removed 0 bases from V and 3 bases from J; junction bases left unmatched: 8. The CDR3 runs to 17 residues. Germline V gives CDR1 SGHNT, CDR2 YYREEE (reference sequence). CDR3 DNA sequence: TGTGCCAGCAGCTTGGCCAAAACCGGGACTAGCGGCTACGAGCAGTACTTC. Encoded protein: CASSLAKTGTSGYEQYF.

The chain uses TRBV6-5 and TRBJ2-1; D is uncertain. Germline values: CDR1 MNHEY, CDR2 SVGAGI. The CDR3 sequence is 13 residues long. Trimming took off 6 bases at V and 10 bases at J, with 16 bases between the two ends. CDR3 protein: CASSLPREKEQFF. As DNA, the CDR3 is TGTGCCAGCAGCCTGCCCCGAGAGAAGGAGCAGTTCTTC.

The chain links TRBV10-2 to TRBJ2-6, with 11 bases identical to TRBD2. This CDR3 is built from 18 residues. The ends lost 7 bases at V and 2 bases at J; junction bases unmatched: 10. The germline V gene has CDR1 WSHSY and CDR2 SAAADI. The CDR3 DNA sequence: TGCGCCAGCATGATGACTAGCGGGATTCGTACTGGGGCCAACGTCCTGACTTTC. As protein: CASMMTSGIRTGANVLTF.

The chain carries TRBV19 and TRBJ1-2; 7 nucleotides match TRBD1. Germline CDR1 reads LNHDA; CDR2 reads SQIVND (reference sequence). The ends lost 3 bases at V and 6 bases at J; junction bases unmatched: 10. The CDR3 sequence is 15 residues long. CDR3: CASSIPGQEMNGYTF. The CDR3 nucleotides are TGTGCCAGTAGTATCCCCGGACAGGAGATGAATGGCTACACCTTC.

The chain uses TRBV27 and TRBJ1-1; 8 bases are shared with TRBD1. In germline, CDR1 is MNHEY, CDR2 SMNVEV (reference sequence). The CDR3 totals 16 residues. V was clipped by 0 bases and J by 5 bases; unmatched bases: 8. CDR3 DNA: TGTGCCAGCAGTTTATCTAGTCAGGGGGCGGGAACTGAAGCTTTCTTT. Amino acid sequence: CASSLSSQGAGTEAFF.

This chain links TRBV28 with TRBJ1-1, with D tentatively TRBD1 (6 bases). CDR3 size: 12 residues. Germline V gene sequence: CDR1 MDHEN, CDR2 SYDVKM. Trimming stripped 2 bases from V and 7 bases from J, with 8 bases between. CDR3 in amino acids: CASSLKGGEAFF. For the CDR3, the DNA is TGTGCCAGCAGTTTAAAAGGGGGTGAAGCTTTCTTT.

This chain links TRBV5-1 with TRBJ1-2; TRBD1 aligns across 10 bases. J was trimmed by 0 bases and V by 4 bases; bases with no gene match: 3. CDR3 size: 15 residues. CDR1 is SGHRS and CDR2 is YFSETQ in the germline V gene. The CDR3 DNA sequence: TGCGCCAGCAGCCTGACAGGGGGCTCTAACTATGGCTACACCTTC. Amino acid sequence: CASSLTGGSNYGYTF.

This clone came up once. This chain uses TRBV5-6 with TRBJ2-2; tentative D call: TRBD1 (6 bases). The germline V and J ends were trimmed by 3 bases and 1 base, with 10 bases remaining between them. This CDR3 has 15 residues. CDR1 is SGHDT, CDR2 YYEEEE, per germline. CDR3 in DNA: TGTGCCAGCAGCTGGAGGACAGTGAACACCGGGGAGCTGTTTTTT. Amino acids: CASSWRTVNTGELFF.

The genes are TRBV28 and TRBJ2-7, with TRBD1 matching 10 bases. CDR3 length equals 17 residues. Trimming cost V 5 bases and J 2 bases; bases outside gene matches: 12. Per the germline V gene, CDR1 is MDHEN and CDR2 is SYDVKM. The CDR3 sequence is CASSVLSGTGDPYEQYF. CDR3 sequence (DNA): TGTGCCAGCAGTGTCCTCTCCGGGACAGGGGATCCCTACGAGCAGTACTTC.

This clone showed up just once. The chain carries TRBV9 and TRBJ2-7; TRBD2 agrees at 7 bases. The CDR3 totals 13 residues. The trim removed 0 bases at V and 5 bases at J, leaving 2 bases unmatched. The germline gives CDR1 SGDLS, CDR2 YYNGEE. This CDR3 is CASSVDGGDEQYF. The DNA for the CDR3 is TGTGCCAGCAGCGTAGATGGGGGGGACGAGCAGTACTTC. The full variable domain, rest sourced from reference TRBV9 and TRBJ2-7, is DSGVTQTPKHLITATGQRVTLRCSPRSGDLSVYWYQQSLDQGLQFLIQYYNGEERAKGNILERFSAQQFPDLHSELNLSSLELGDSALYFCASSVDGGDEQYFGPGTRLTVT.

The chain combines TRBV2 with TRBJ1-2; the match to TRBD1 covers 9 bases. The CDR3 covers 16 residues. After removal of 6 bases from V and 3 bases from J, the junction contained 11 bases not matched to a gene. From germline, CDR1 is SNHLY and CDR2 FYNNEI. CDR3 protein: CASRVPRDRVYYGYTF. In nucleotides, the CDR3 is TGTGCCAGCAGGGTGCCCCGGGACAGGGTATACTATGGCTACACCTTC.

V and J are TRBV20-1 and TRBJ2-1, with D possibly being TRBD2 (6 bases). Trimming removed 6 bases at V and 8 bases at J, with 11 bases between. CDR1 and CDR2 (germline): DFQATT, SNEGSKA (reference sequence). CDR3 length: 11 residues. DNA for the CDR3: TGCAGTGCCCGGGACTTGGATGAGCAGTTCTTC. It encodes CSARDLDEQFF.